The 23 T cell receptor beta chains below were found in one sample sequenced in a study of blood T cell repertoires in COVID-19 (dated by TCRdb to between 2020 and 2021). Libraries were constructed by the immunoSEQ multiplex PCR assay. This is the immuneACCESS table as TCRdb keeps it, with only in-frame sequences that have V and J called. A part of the clones is gone; compared with another copy, unresolved V genes explain less than half, and the rest is unexplained. The sample has about 440,000 clones on record, 87% of them singletons. The top ten hold just under 2% of the sample. Sequencing used PBMCs or T cells enriched from blood (not recorded which). The receptor set was obtained from a woman aged 18 to 35 with acute COVID-19.

The CDR3 is CASSPLTGLVREKLFF. CDR3 bases: TGTGCCAGCAGTCCCTTGACAGGACTCGTTAGGGAAAAACTGTTTTTT. V and J are TRBV7-6 and TRBJ1-4, with D perhaps matching TRBD1 (6 bases). Germline assignment: CDR1 SGHVS and CDR2 FNYEAQ. CDR3 length: 16 residues. Trimming left V 6 bases short and J 8 bases short, with 22 bases between.

This chain joins TRBV4-3 and TRBJ1-4, with 7 bases identical to TRBD1. V lost 1 base, J lost 4 bases, and 6 bases stayed unmatched. The CDR3 is made up of 16 amino acids. The germline V gene encodes CDR1 LGHNA and CDR2 YSLEER. The CDR3 loop is CASSQGDRADNEKLFF. CDR3 DNA sequence: TGCGCCAGCAGCCAAGGAGACAGGGCCGATAATGAAAAACTGTTTTTT.

The chain uses TRBV18 and TRBJ2-3; TRBD2 agrees at 11 bases. Per germline, CDR1 KGHSH and CDR2 LQKENI. This CDR3 has 16 amino acids. Trimming cost V 0 bases and J 7 bases; bases outside gene matches: 6. The CDR3 loop is CASSPPASGGTNTQYF. DNA of the CDR3: TGTGCCAGCTCACCACCGGCTAGCGGGGGGACTAATACGCAGTATTTT.

The chain uses TRBV2 and TRBJ2-5, with 7 bases fitting TRBD1. This CDR3 region has 14 residues. Germline-derived CDR1 and CDR2 are SNHLY and FYNNEI. Germline trimming cut 8 bases from V and 5 bases from J; bases unmatched to any gene: 11. This CDR3 is CASHHRGALETQYF. The CDR3 region has the DNA TGTGCCAGCCATCACAGGGGCGCATTGGAGACCCAGTACTTC.

The J gene is TRBJ1-4, the V gene TRBV11-2, with 8 bases matching TRBD1. Germline CDR1 SGHAT, CDR2 FQNNGV. CDR3 length equals 16 residues. The ends lost 6 bases at V and 1 base at J; junction bases unmatched: 7. CDR3 loop: CASSYMTGVTNEKLFF. CDR3 coding DNA: TGTGCCAGCAGTTACATGACAGGGGTAACTAATGAAAAACTGTTTTTT.

The rearrangement uses TRBV28 and TRBJ2-2; 7 bases align to TRBD1. The V gene's germline CDR1 is MDHEN and CDR2 SYDVKM. The CDR3 loop spans 13 amino acids. The ends lost 3 bases at V and 6 bases at J; junction bases unmatched: 1. This CDR3 reads CASSFTGAGELFF. CDR3 DNA sequence: TGTGCCAGCAGTTTTACAGGGGCCGGGGAGCTGTTTTTT. The full variable domain, its missing parts supplied by reference TRBV28 and TRBJ2-2, is DVKVTQSSRYLVKRTGEKVFLECVQDMDHENMFWYRQDPGLGLRLIYFSYDVKMKEKGDIPEGYSVSREKKERFSLILESASTNQTSMYLCASSFTGAGELFFGEGSRLTVL.

J is TRBJ2-7 and V is TRBV7-9; possibly TRBD2 for D (6 bases). The germline CDR1 and CDR2 sequences are SEHNR and FQNEAQ (reference sequence). V lost 5 bases to trimming and J lost 1 base, with 9 bases between them. This CDR3 spans 13 amino acids. CDR3 amino acids: CASSGRGSYEQYF. The CDR3 bases are TGTGCCAGCAGCGGTCGGGGGTCCTACGAGCAGTACTTC.

The rearrangement uses TRBV5-1 and TRBJ2-5; TRBD1 might be the D (5 bases). The CDR3 length is 13 residues. CDR1 is SGHRS and CDR2 is YFSETQ in the germline V gene. V was shortened by 4 bases and J by 5 bases, with 12 bases between the two germline ends. CDR3: CASSPRVRETQYF. The CDR3 nucleotides are TGCGCCAGCAGCCCCAGGGTTAGGGAGACCCAGTACTTC.

This clone occurred once. V gene TRBV7-9 combines with J gene TRBJ2-7; no firm D call. Germline V gene lookup returns CDR1 SEHNR and CDR2 FQNEAQ (reference sequence). The V end lost 1 base, the J end lost 4 bases, and 11 bases lay between the germline ends. The length of the CDR3 is 14 residues. CDR3 residues: CASSLVQKRYEQYF. CDR3 bases: TGTGCCAGCAGCTTAGTTCAGAAGCGATACGAGCAGTACTTC. Full variable domain (remainder filled in from reference TRBV7-9 and TRBJ2-7): DTGVSQNPRHKITKRGQNVTFRCDPISEHNRLYWYRQTLGQGPEFLTYFQNEAQLEKSRLLSDRFSAERPKGSFSTLEIQRTEQGDSAMYLCASSLVQKRYEQYFGPGTRLTVT.

V and J are TRBV5-1 and TRBJ1-1; D unclear. Trimming stripped 4 bases from V and 2 bases from J, with 9 bases between. CDR3 length: 13 residues. Germline lookup yields CDR1 SGHRS and CDR2 YFSETQ. The CDR3 reads CASSGTLNTEAFF. In DNA, the CDR3 is TGCGCCAGCAGCGGTACTTTAAACACTGAAGCTTTCTTT.

DNA for the CDR3: TGCGCCAGCAGAGAGACAGTCTCTGGAAACACCATATATTTT. It is translated as CASRETVSGNTIYF. This chain links TRBV10-2 with TRBJ1-3, with D possibly TRBD1 on 5 matching bases. This CDR3 has 14 amino acids. The germline CDR1 and CDR2 sequences are WSHSY and SAAADI. V lost 6 bases to trimming and J lost 0 bases, with 9 bases between them.

This clone was counted once. The V and J genes are TRBV7-2 and TRBJ1-4, with D perhaps matching TRBD1 (5 bases). Germline V CDR1 and CDR2: SGHTA, FQGNSA. Trimming removed 6 bases at V and 8 bases at J, with 10 bases between. The CDR3 runs to 12 residues. The CDR3 reads CASSQGSEKLFF. The DNA of the CDR3 is TGTGCCAGCAGTCAGGGATCAGAAAAACTGTTTTTT.

This chain connects TRBV5-5 to TRBJ2-6; the D gene is possibly TRBD1 (6 bases). The CDR3 totals 17 residues. Germline-derived CDR1 and CDR2 are SGHKS and YYEKEE (reference sequence). V lost 4 bases and J lost 2, with 16 bases in between. The CDR3 region is CASSPGQPLPGANVLTF. The CDR3 region has the DNA TGTGCCAGCAGCCCTGGACAGCCCCTGCCTGGGGCCAACGTCCTGACTTTC.

The chain couples TRBV3-1 (or the pseudogene TRBV3-2) to TRBJ1-6; 7 bases are shared with TRBD1. Per germline, CDR1 LGHDT and CDR2 YNNKEL (reference sequence). J gave up 7 bases and V 0 bases, and 6 bases lay outside the gene matches. CDR3 length equals 16 residues. CDR3 bases: TGTGCCAGCAGCCAAGAGTACGGACAGGCAAATTCACCCCTCCACTTT. This encodes CASSQEYGQANSPLHF.

The chain combines TRBV4-1 with TRBJ1-1, with 8 bases that match TRBD1. Germline V gene sequence: CDR1 MGHRA, CDR2 YSYEKL. Trimming cost V 0 bases and J 0 bases; bases outside gene matches: 9. The length of the CDR3 is 18 residues. This CDR3 reads CASSQDRLRQGMNTEAFF. CDR3 bases: TGCGCCAGCAGCCAAGATCGTTTGAGACAGGGGATGAACACTGAAGCTTTCTTT.

The chain links TRBV4-2 to TRBJ2-3, with D perhaps matching TRBD2 (6 bases). Germline CDR1 and CDR2: LGHNA and YNFKEQ. The CDR3 spans 15 residues. V was pared by 0 bases and J by 0 bases, with 7 bases between. CDR3 residues: CASSQDGTSTDTQYF. The CDR3 DNA is TGTGCCAGCAGCCAAGATGGGACTAGCACAGATACGCAGTATTTT.

This rearrangement joins TRBV19 to TRBJ2-2; D ambiguous. Germline lookup yields CDR1 LNHDA and CDR2 SQIVND (reference sequence). The CDR3 sequence is 12 residues long. With 3 bases removed from V and 8 bases from J, the gap between germline ends came to 7 bases. The CDR3 protein is CASSILRGELFF. CDR3 coding DNA: TGTGCCAGTAGTATTCTGAGAGGGGAGCTGTTTTTT. Based on the CDR3 plus reference TRBV19 and TRBJ2-2, the full variable domain is DGGITQSPKYLFRKEGQNVTLSCEQNLNHDAMYWYRQDPGQGLRLIYYSQIVNDFQKGDIAEGYSVSREKKESFPLTVTSAQKNPTAFYLCASSILRGELFFGEGSRLTVL.

The count of this clone is one. The chain is built from TRBV14 and TRBJ2-7, with a possible D match to TRBD1 (6 bases). Germline CDR1 is SGHDN and CDR2 is FVKESK. V was shortened by 0 bases and J by 2 bases, with 11 bases between the two germline ends. The CDR3 spans 15 residues. The CDR3 DNA reads TGTGCCAGCAGCCAAGATGGACAGTCGCCCTACGAGCAGTACTTC. As protein: CASSQDGQSPYEQYF.

This chain joins TRBV5-6 and TRBJ1-2, with 7 bases aligning to TRBD1. The CDR3 contains 13 residues. With V trimmed by 4 bases and J by 8 bases, 8 bases remained unmatched. Per germline, CDR1 SGHDT and CDR2 YYEEEE. This chain's CDR3 is CASSHDRAGGYTF. The CDR3 DNA reads as TGTGCCAGCAGCCACGACAGGGCGGGAGGCTACACCTTC.

J is TRBJ1-5 and V is TRBV10-3; D call uncertain. Germline V gene data show CDR1 as ENHRY and CDR2 as SYGVKD. The CDR3 runs to 15 residues. The V end was cut by 4 bases, the J end by 1 base, with 11 bases between. CDR3 amino acids: CAISAGGLSNQPQHF. CDR3 DNA sequence: TGTGCCATCAGTGCCGGAGGGTTGAGCAATCAGCCCCAGCATTTT.

CDR3 nucleotide sequence: TGTGCCAGCAGCGTATCCGGGACAGGGTTAAACGAGCAGTACTTC. It yields the protein CASSVSGTGLNEQYF. The chain links TRBV9 to TRBJ2-7; 9 nucleotides line up with TRBD1. Germline CDR1 is SGDLS and CDR2 is YYNGEE. V trimming: 1 base; J trimming: 5 bases; junction bases outside the gene matches: 7. The CDR3 is 15 residues long.

V and J are TRBV27 and TRBJ1-5, with D possibly TRBD1 on 6 matching bases. V lost 2 bases, J lost 5 bases, and 16 bases lay in between. CDR3 length: 16 amino acids. CDR1 and CDR2 (germline): MNHEY, SMNVEV (reference sequence). DNA of the CDR3: TGTGCCAGCAGTTTAGAGGCAGGGGCGTCCCATCAGCCCCAGCATTTT. As protein: CASSLEAGASHQPQHF.

CDR3 DNA: TGTGCCAGCAGCTGGGGACAAGTGAGGGGAAATTCACCCCTCCACTTT. As protein: CASSWGQVRGNSPLHF. The chain carries TRBV7-9 and TRBJ1-6, with a possible D match to TRBD1 (6 bases). This CDR3 is 16 amino acids long. In germline, CDR1 is SEHNR, CDR2 FQNEAQ (reference sequence). V lost 4 bases to trimming and J lost 7 bases, with 17 bases between them.